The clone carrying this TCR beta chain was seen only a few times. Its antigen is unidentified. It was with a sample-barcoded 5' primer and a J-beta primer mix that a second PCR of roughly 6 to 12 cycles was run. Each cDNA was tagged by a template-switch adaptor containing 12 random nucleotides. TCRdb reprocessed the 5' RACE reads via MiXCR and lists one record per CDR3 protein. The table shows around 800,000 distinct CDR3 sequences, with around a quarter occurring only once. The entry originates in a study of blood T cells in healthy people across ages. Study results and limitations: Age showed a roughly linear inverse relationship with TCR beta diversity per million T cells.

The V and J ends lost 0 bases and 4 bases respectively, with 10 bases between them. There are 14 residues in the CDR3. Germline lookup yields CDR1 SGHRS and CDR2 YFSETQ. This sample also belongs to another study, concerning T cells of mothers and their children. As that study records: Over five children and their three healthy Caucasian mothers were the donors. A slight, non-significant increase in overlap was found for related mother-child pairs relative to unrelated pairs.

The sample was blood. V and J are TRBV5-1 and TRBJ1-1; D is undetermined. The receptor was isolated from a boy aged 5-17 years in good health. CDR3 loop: CASSLARKGTEAFF. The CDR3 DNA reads TGCGCCAGCAGCTTGGCGAGGAAGGGCACTGAAGCTTTCTTT. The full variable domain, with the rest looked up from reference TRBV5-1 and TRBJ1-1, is KAGVTQTPRYLIKTRGQQVTLSCSPISGHRSVSWYQQTPGQGLQFLFEYFSETQRNKGNFPGRFSGRQFSNSRSEMNVSTLELGDSALYLCASSLARKGTEAFFGQGTRLTVV.